A single sample gave rise to the 11 T cell receptor beta chains below, sequenced in a study of CD8 T cells in Susac syndrome. An amount of RNA that ranged from roughly 0.5 to 1 ug was reverse transcribed with random hexamers. In TCRdb, the immunoSEQ multiplex PCR reads were re-called with MiXCR into one record per CDR3 protein. Altogether under 200,000 distinct CDR3 sequences are present, 85% to 95% being singletons, with the ten largest covering about 0.094%. The sequenced sample was CD4+ T cells from PBMCs. All receptors come from a human donor in good health.

The CDR3 here is CASSLGTSVYEQYF. DNA of the CDR3: TGTGCCAGCAGTTTGGGGACTAGCGTCTACGAGCAGTACTTC. V gene TRBV12-3 or TRBV12-4 combines with J gene TRBJ2-7; TRBD2 matches at 10 bases. V lost 3 bases, J lost 3 bases, and 2 bases stayed unmatched. CDR3 length: 14 amino acids.

The chain couples TRBV9 to TRBJ2-2; D possibly corresponds to TRBD2 (5 bases). The CDR3 covers 16 residues. Trimming removed 0 bases at V and 4 bases at J, with 13 bases between. Germline V lookup: CDR1 SGDLS, CDR2 YYNGEE. The CDR3 sequence: CASSVAGSFVTGELFF. Here the CDR3 DNA reads TGTGCCAGCAGCGTAGCGGGGAGTTTCGTCACCGGGGAGCTGTTTTTT.

The chain joins TRBV12-3 or TRBV12-4 to TRBJ2-7; D is unresolved. The CDR3 contains 13 residues. The V and J ends lost 3 bases and 2 bases respectively, with 8 bases between them. The CDR3 is CASSFTPAYEQYV. The CDR3 DNA reads TGTGCCAGCAGTTTTACCCCGGCCTACGAGCAGTACGTC.

This clonotype was found once. The CDR3 here is CSVVPVGANVLTF. The CDR3 DNA reads as TGCAGCGTTGTGCCAGTTGGGGCCAACGTCCTGACTTTC. The chain has TRBV29-1 and TRBJ2-6, with D unclear. The CDR3 extends over 13 amino acids. CDR1 SQVTM and CDR2 ANQGSEA come from the germline V gene. The V end was cut by 4 bases, the J end by 3 bases, with 7 bases between.

The chain links TRBV25-1 to TRBJ1-6; possible D gene TRBD1, 6 bases. Germline CDR1 MGHDK, CDR2 SYGVNS. The CDR3 spans 12 residues. With 8 bases removed from V and 10 bases from J, the gap between germline ends came to 12 bases. CDR3 nucleotide sequence: TGTGCCAGCGGGGGGGCGGGCTCACCCCTCCACTTT. Translated: CASGGAGSPLHF.

This sequence joins TRBV7-9 and TRBJ2-2, with 10 positions matching TRBD2. Germline V CDR1 and CDR2: SEHNR, FQNEAQ (reference sequence). The V segment lost 5 bases and the J segment 9 bases; nucleotides outside the gene matches: 6. The CDR3 runs 14 residues. The CDR3 DNA is TGTGCCAGCAGCGATAGCGGGGGGACCCGGGAGCTGTTTTTT. Protein sequence: CASSDSGGTRELFF.

The rearrangement uses TRBV18 and TRBJ1-1; D ambiguous. With 2 bases removed from V and 0 bases from J, the gap between germline ends came to 16 bases. The CDR3 is made up of 17 amino acids. CDR1 and CDR2 (germline): KGHSH, LQKENI. The CDR3 region has the DNA TGTGCCAGCTCACCATGGGAAAGGAGCGGCATGAACACTGAAGCTTTCTTT. It is translated as CASSPWERSGMNTEAFF. Together with reference TRBV18 and TRBJ1-1, the CDR3 gives the full variable domain: NAGVMQNPRHLVRRRGQEARLRCSPMKGHSHVYWYRQLPEEGLKFMVYLQKENIIDESGMPKERFSAEFPKEGPSILRIQQVVRGDSAAYFCASSPWERSGMNTEAFFGQGTRLTVV.

V and J are TRBV3-1 and TRBJ2-1; 7 bases are a match to TRBD2. Germline V CDR1 and CDR2: LGHDT, YNNKEL (reference sequence). The length of the CDR3 is 16 residues. V dropped 0 bases and J dropped 2; count of bases not matched to a gene: 4. The DNA for the CDR3 is TGTGCCAGCAGCCAAGACGGACTAGTGCCCTACAATGAGCAGTTCTTC. As protein: CASSQDGLVPYNEQFF.

The chain links TRBV20-1 to TRBJ2-1; D not resolved. Trimming cost V 0 bases and J 4 bases, with 13 bases left between them. There are 15 residues in the CDR3. The V gene's germline CDR1 is DFQATT and CDR2 SNEGSKA (reference sequence). DNA for the CDR3: TGCAGTGCTAGAGATTCCGAGAGAGGTTACAATGAGCAGTTCTTC. Residues: CSARDSERGYNEQFF.

V usage is TRBV27 and J usage is TRBJ2-5; D unclear. Trimming took off 3 bases at V and 0 bases at J, with 8 bases between the two ends. This CDR3 is built from 14 residues. CDR1 MNHEY and CDR2 SMNVEV come from the germline V gene (reference sequence). Here the CDR3 DNA reads TGTGCCAGCAGTTTCAACGCCTACCAAGAGACCCAGTACTTC. Amino acids: CASSFNAYQETQYF.

CDR3 in amino acids: CASRPGDPYGYTF. The DNA of the CDR3 is TGTGCCAGCAGACCAGGGGATCCCTATGGCTACACCTTC. The chain carries TRBV27 and TRBJ1-2, with D perhaps TRBD1 (6 bases). Germline loops: CDR1 MNHEY, CDR2 SMNVEV (reference sequence). Trimming took 6 bases from V and 4 from J, leaving 12 bases between them. The CDR3 consists of 13 residues.